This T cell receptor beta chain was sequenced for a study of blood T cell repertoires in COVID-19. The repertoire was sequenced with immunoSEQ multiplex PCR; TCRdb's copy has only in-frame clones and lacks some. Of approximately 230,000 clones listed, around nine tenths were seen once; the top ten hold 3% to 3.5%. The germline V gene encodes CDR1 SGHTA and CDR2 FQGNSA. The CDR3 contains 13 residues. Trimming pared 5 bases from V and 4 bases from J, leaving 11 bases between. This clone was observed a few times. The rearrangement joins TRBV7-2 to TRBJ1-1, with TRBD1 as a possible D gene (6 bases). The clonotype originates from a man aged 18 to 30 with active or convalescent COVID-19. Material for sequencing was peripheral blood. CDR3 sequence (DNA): TGTGCCAGCAGCCATGAAGGGGGCACTGAAGCTTTCTTT. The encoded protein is CASSHEGGTEAFF.